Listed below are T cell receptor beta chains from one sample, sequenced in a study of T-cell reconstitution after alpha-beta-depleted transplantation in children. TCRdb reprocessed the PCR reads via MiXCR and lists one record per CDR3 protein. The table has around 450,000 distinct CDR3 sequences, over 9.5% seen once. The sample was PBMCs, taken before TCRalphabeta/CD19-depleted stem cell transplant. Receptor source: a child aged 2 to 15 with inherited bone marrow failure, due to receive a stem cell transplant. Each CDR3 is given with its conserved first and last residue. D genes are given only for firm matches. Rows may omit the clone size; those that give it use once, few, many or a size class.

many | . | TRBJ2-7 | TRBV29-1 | TGCAGCGCACTTTACGGGGCTGTATCCTACGAGCAGTACTTC | CSALYGAVSYEQYF
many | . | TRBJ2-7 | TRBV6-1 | TGTGCCAGCAGTCCCCTGGGGTGGGGCTCCTCCTACGAGCAGTACTTC | CASSPLGWGSSYEQYF
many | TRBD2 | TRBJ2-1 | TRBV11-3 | TGTGCCAGCAGCTTAGTGGCTAGCGGGAGGGCCCGGTCCTACAATGAGCAGTTCTTC | CASSLVASGRARSYNEQFF
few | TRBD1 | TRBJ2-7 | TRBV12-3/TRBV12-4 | TGTGCCAGCAGTCGGACAGGGGGCTTTTACGAGCAGTACTTC | CASSRTGGFYEQYF
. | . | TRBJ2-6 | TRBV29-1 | TGCAGCGTCGCATTGGGGGCCAACGTCCTGACTTTC | CSVALGANVLTF
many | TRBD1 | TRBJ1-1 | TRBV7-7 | TGTGCTAGCAGCCTCTGGACAGGGGCTGAAGCTTTCTTT | CASSLWTGAEAFF
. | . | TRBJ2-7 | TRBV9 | TGTGCCAGCAGCGTAGGAAGGGGCAGGGGTACCTACGAGCAGTACTTC | CASSVGRGRGTYEQYF
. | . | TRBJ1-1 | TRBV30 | TGTGCCTGGAGTACTCATACAGGGTATCGCACTGAAGCTTTCTTT | CAWSTHTGYRTEAFF
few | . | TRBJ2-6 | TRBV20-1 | TGCAGTGCGGGTAGCGGAGGCCCCTCTGGGGCCAACGTCCTGACTTTC | CSAGSGGPSGANVLTF
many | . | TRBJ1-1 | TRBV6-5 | TGTGCCAGCAGTTATAGGGAGGGACTGAACACTGAAGCTTTCTTT | CASSYREGLNTEAFF
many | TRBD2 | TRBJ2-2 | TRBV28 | TGTGCCAGCAGTTTGGGACTAGCGGGAGGGCCCTCGGGGGAGCTGTTTTTT | CASSLGLAGGPSGELFF
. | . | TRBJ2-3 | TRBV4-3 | TGCGCCAGCAGCCTAGGGCCTAGCACAGATACGCAGTATTTT | CASSLGPSTDTQYF
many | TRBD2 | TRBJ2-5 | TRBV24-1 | TGTGCCACCGGCGAAGAGCGGGATCAAGAGACCCAGTACTTC | CATGEERDQETQYF
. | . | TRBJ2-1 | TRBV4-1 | TGCGCCAGCAGCCAAGATCTATCCCAGGGCTCCTACAATGAGCAGTTCTTC | CASSQDLSQGSYNEQFF
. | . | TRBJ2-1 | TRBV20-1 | TGCAGTGCTAGTCAATCGGGACTCCTTTACAATGAGCAGTTCTTC | CSASQSGLLYNEQFF
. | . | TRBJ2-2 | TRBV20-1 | TGCAGTGCTAGAGCTGGGGGATGGACCAGGGAGCTGTTTTTT | CSARAGGWTRELFF
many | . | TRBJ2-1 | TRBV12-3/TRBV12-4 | TGTGCCAGCAGTTTCGGCGGGATCTACAATGAGCAGTTCTTC | CASSFGGIYNEQFF
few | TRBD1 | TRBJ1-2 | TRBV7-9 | TGTGCCAGCAGCGAGGACAGGGCCTATGGCTACACCTTC | CASSEDRAYGYTF
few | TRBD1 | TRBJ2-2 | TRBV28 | TGTGCCAGCAGTGAACCGACAGGGGGTGGTACCGGGGAGCTGTTTTTT | CASSEPTGGGTGELFF
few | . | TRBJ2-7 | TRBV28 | TGTGCCAGCAGTTTAACCCGCGAGCAGTACTTC | CASSLTREQYF
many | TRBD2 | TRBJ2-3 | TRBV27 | TGTGCCAGCAGTCCCCGGGGGGGACGCACAGATACGCAGTATTTT | CASSPRGGRTDTQYF
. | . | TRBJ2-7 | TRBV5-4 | TGTGCCAGCAGTCTCCCCGGGCGGAACTACGAGCAGTACTTC | CASSLPGRNYEQYF
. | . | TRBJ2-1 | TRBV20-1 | TGCAGTGCTAGATCGGTAGCAGCGAACAATGAGCAGTTCTTC | CSARSVAANNEQFF
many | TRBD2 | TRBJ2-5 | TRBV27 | TGTGCCAGCAGTTTGGGAATAGCGGGAGCTGGGGAGACCCAGTACTTC | CASSLGIAGAGETQYF
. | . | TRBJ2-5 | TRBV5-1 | TGCGCCAGCAGCCCACCCAATCAGGGTCTGAAAAACTTC | CASSPPNQGLKNF
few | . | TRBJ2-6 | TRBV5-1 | TGCGCCAGCAGCTTGGGTGACCAGACGGCCAACGTCCTGACTTTC | CASSLGDQTANVLTF
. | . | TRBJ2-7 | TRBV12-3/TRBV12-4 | TGTGCCAGCAGCTTAGCCCTTTACGACCAGTACTTC | CASSLALYDQYF
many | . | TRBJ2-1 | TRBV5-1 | TGCGCCAGCAGCCTCGGGACCCAATTAATCGGGCAGTTCTTC | CASSLGTQLIGQFF
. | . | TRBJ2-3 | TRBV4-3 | TGCGCCAGCAGCCAAGCAAGCCCCTTGGTCGGTACGCAGTATTTT | CASSQASPLVGTQYF
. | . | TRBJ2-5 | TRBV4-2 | TGTGCCAGCAGTATAAGTAGCGCCCCCCGGGAGACCCAGTACTTC | CASSISSAPRETQYF
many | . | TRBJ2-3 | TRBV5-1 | TGCGCCAGCAGGCGCGGGACGAAAGATACGCAGTATTTT | CASRRGTKDTQYF
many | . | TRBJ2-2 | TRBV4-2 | TGTGCCAGCAGCCAAGATGGGTCCCTCGCTATGAACACCGGGGAGCTGTTTTTT | CASSQDGSLAMNTGELFF
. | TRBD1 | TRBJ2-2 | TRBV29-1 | TGCAGCGCTACAGGGGGGCCCAAGAACACCGGGGAGCTGTTTTTT | CSATGGPKNTGELFF
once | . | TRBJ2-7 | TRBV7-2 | TGTACCAGCTGCTTAGCGTGGTCCTCCGAGCAGTACTTC | CTSCLAWSSEQYF
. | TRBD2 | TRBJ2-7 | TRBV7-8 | TGTGCCAGCAGCCCCCCGGCGGGACTAGCATTCATCGAGCAGTACTTC | CASSPPAGLAFIEQYF
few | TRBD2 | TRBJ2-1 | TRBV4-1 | TGCGCCAGCAGCCAAAGATTAGGGGCTACCGGACTAGCGAAGTTCAATGAGCAGTTCTTC | CASSQRLGATGLAKFNEQFF
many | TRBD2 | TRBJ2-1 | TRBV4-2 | TGTGCCAGCAGCCAAGAACTAGCGGGGGGCTACAATGAGCAGTTCTTC | CASSQELAGGYNEQFF
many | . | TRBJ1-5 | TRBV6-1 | TGTGCCAGCAGCCCGGAGCCATGGAGCAATCAGCCCCAGCATTTT | CASSPEPWSNQPQHF
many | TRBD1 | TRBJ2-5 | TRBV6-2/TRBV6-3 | TGTGCCAGCAGCCGCCGGACAGGGAAAACTCAAGAGACCCAGTACTTC | CASSRRTGKTQETQYF
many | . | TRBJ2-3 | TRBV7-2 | TGTGCCAGCAGCTTAGCTAGCGTTAGCACAGATACGCAGTATTTT | CASSLASVSTDTQYF
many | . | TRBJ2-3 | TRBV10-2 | TGCGCCAGCAATCTTGGCTGGTCAATTGGGGATACGCAGTATTTT | CASNLGWSIGDTQYF
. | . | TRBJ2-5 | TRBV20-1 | TGCAGTGCTAGAGGTCTAGCCTCGGAGACCCAGTACTTC | CSARGLASETQYF
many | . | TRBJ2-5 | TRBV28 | TGTGCCAGCAGTTTCCCTACGGACCATCAAGAGACCCAGTACTTC | CASSFPTDHQETQYF
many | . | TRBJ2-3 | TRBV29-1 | TGCAGCGTTGATTGGAGCACAGATACGCAGTATTTT | CSVDWSTDTQYF